These 9 T cell receptor beta chains share one sample of origin, sequenced in a study of blood T cell repertoires in COVID-19. Libraries were prepared by immunoSEQ multiplex PCR; TCRdb keeps only in-frame clonotypes and omits some of them. The sample has 250,000 or so clones; 80% to 95% are singletons. Sequencing input: PBMCs or T cells enriched from blood (not recorded which). These receptors originate from a man aged 35-49 years who had been exposed to COVID-19.

V is TRBV30 and J is TRBJ2-2; 11 nucleotides align to TRBD2. V lost 3 bases and J lost 5; bases outside the gene matches: 2. Germline assignment: CDR1 GTSNPN and CDR2 SVGIG (reference sequence). The CDR3 has 14 amino acids. The CDR3 loop is CAWRGLAATGELFF. CDR3 nucleotide sequence: TGTGCCTGGAGGGGACTAGCGGCTACCGGGGAGCTGTTTTTT.

The genes are TRBV5-6 and TRBJ2-3; 10 nucleotides match TRBD2. Trimming at V came to 3 bases and at J to 1 base, leaving 11 bases not matched to a gene. The CDR3 sequence is 18 residues long. Germline V gives CDR1 SGHDT, CDR2 YYEEEE. The CDR3 region is CASSYPIAGGGGTDTQYF. The CDR3 nucleotides are TGTGCCAGCAGCTACCCAATAGCGGGAGGTGGTGGCACAGATACGCAGTATTTT. The entire variable domain, with the rest obtained from reference TRBV5-6 and TRBJ2-3, is as follows: DAGVTQSPTHLIKTRGQQVTLRCSPKSGHDTVSWYQQALGQGPQFIFQYYEEEERQRGNFPDRFSGHQFPNYSSELNVNALLLGDSALYLCASSYPIAGGGGTDTQYFGPGTRLTVL.

This clone was detected a few times. The chain combines TRBV5-1 with TRBJ2-2, with 12 bases matching TRBD2. CDR3 length: 15 amino acids. With 4 bases clipped from V and 4 bases from J, the junction kept 2 bases outside the gene matches. Germline lookup yields CDR1 SGHRS and CDR2 YFSETQ. The CDR3 region is CASSTTSGSTGELFF. In DNA, the CDR3 is TGCGCCAGCAGCACGACTAGCGGGAGCACCGGGGAGCTGTTTTTT.

This clone is a singleton in its sample. This rearrangement joins TRBV28 to TRBJ1-1; D remains unclear. CDR3 size: 14 residues. Germline loops: CDR1 MDHEN, CDR2 SYDVKM. V shed 7 bases and J shed 4 bases, with 16 bases lying between them. The CDR3 nucleotides are TGTGCCAGCAACTCTGGAGGGTCGGGCACTGAAGCTTTCTTT. It encodes CASNSGGSGTEAFF.

V is TRBV7-9 and J is TRBJ1-2; D unresolved. This CDR3 region has 12 residues. Trimming stripped 2 bases from V and 4 bases from J, with 5 bases between. The germline CDR1 and CDR2 sequences are SEHNR and FQNEAQ (reference sequence). The CDR3 bases are TGTGCCAGCAGCTTAAGCATCTATGGCTACACCTTC. Translated, it gives CASSLSIYGYTF.

The chain couples TRBV7-9 to TRBJ1-1, with D possibly TRBD1 on 6 matching bases. Germline loops: CDR1 SEHNR, CDR2 FQNEAQ (reference sequence). V was pared by 5 bases and J by 0 bases, with 19 bases between. This CDR3 contains 17 residues. Here the CDR3 DNA reads TGTGCCAGCAGCCCCCCCTGGACAGTGGGCTTGAACACTGAAGCTTTCTTT. The encoded protein is CASSPPWTVGLNTEAFF.

The V gene is TRBV15, the J gene TRBJ2-7; 7 nucleotides agree with TRBD2. J lost 6 bases, V lost 4 bases, and 9 bases had no gene match. CDR1 LNHNV and CDR2 YYDKDF come from the germline V gene (reference sequence). This CDR3 has 14 residues. Here the CDR3 DNA reads TGTGCCACCAGCAACGCAGGGAGGGTCGGCGAGCAGTACTTC. Its translation: CATSNAGRVGEQYF. Combining the CDR3 with reference TRBV15 and TRBJ2-7 gives the whole variable domain DAMVIQNPRYQVTQFGKPVTLSCSQTLNHNVMYWYQQKSSQAPKLLFHYYDKDFNNEADTPDNFQSRRPNTSFCFLDIRSPGLGDTAMYLCATSNAGRVGEQYFGPGTRLTVT.

This chain connects TRBV3-1 (or the pseudogene TRBV3-2) to TRBJ2-2, with 7 bases lining up with TRBD1. The junction had 3 bases not matched to a gene; V was cut back by 1 base and J by 4 bases. There are 15 residues in the CDR3. Germline CDR1 and CDR2: LGHDT and YNNKEL (reference sequence). The CDR3 reads CASSQGQGFTGELFF. The DNA of the CDR3 is TGTGCCAGCAGCCAAGGACAGGGTTTCACCGGGGAGCTGTTTTTT.

J is TRBJ2-3 and V is TRBV30, with 7 bases lining up with TRBD2. This CDR3 region has 12 residues. CDR1 is GTSNPN, CDR2 SVGIG, per germline (reference sequence). The V gene end was trimmed by 7 bases and the J gene end by 2 bases; junction bases not matched to a gene: 3. DNA of the CDR3: TGTGCCTCTAGCGGACTCACAGATACGCAGTATTTT. Amino acids: CASSGLTDTQYF.